A single sample gave rise to the 22 T cell receptor beta chains below, sequenced in a study of a mutant IDH1 vaccine in newly diagnosed glioma. The sample's time point: week 11, during vaccination. In every dose of vaccine, 300 ug of mutant IDH1 20-mer peptide was given alongside topical imiquimod. No antigens are known for them. Some clones are missing from TCRdb's copy, which holds only in-frame ones; the method was immunoSEQ multiplex PCR. Of fewer than 150,000 clones in the sample, 85% to 90% were seen once. This specimen consisted of PBMCs, obtained from a glioma patient whose treatment included an IDH1 peptide vaccine. These receptors all stem from a woman aged 45-65 years with glioma.

The chain's CDR3 is CASSLQTGVNYGYTF. The CDR3 DNA reads as TGTGCCAGCAGCCTCCAGACAGGCGTTAACTATGGCTACACCTTC. The V call is TRBV7-3, the J call TRBJ1-2; maybe TRBD1 (6 bases). Germline CDR1 and CDR2: SGHTA and FQGTGA. V gave up 5 bases and J gave up 1 base, with 14 bases separating them. CDR3 length equals 15 residues.

This chain connects TRBV7-9 to TRBJ2-7, with no clear D. Between the trimmed V and J ends, which lost 1 base and 6 bases, there was a span of 13 bases. CDR3 length: 14 residues. Germline CDR1 reads SEHNR; CDR2 reads FQNEAQ (reference sequence). CDR3 in DNA: TGTGCCAGCAGCTTAGAAGGCCCCTCCGCCGAGCAGTACTTC. Protein sequence: CASSLEGPSAEQYF.

This sequence joins TRBV28 and TRBJ2-2, with 9 bases fitting TRBD1. V lost 6 bases to trimming and J lost 3 bases; unmatched junction nucleotides: 5. The CDR3 contains 15 residues. The germline V gene encodes CDR1 MDHEN and CDR2 SYDVKM. CDR3 residues: CASRHRDRDTGELFF. CDR3 in DNA: TGTGCCAGCAGACACCGGGACAGGGACACCGGGGAGCTGTTTTTT.

The V and J genes are TRBV2 and TRBJ1-5, with D uncertain. CDR3 length: 14 amino acids. CDR1 SNHLY and CDR2 FYNNEI come from the germline V gene. Trimming took off 3 bases at V and 4 bases at J, with 10 bases between the two ends. The DNA for the CDR3 is TGTGCCAGCAGTGATATTGGACCTAATCAGCCCCAGCATTTT. Translating gives CASSDIGPNQPQHF. Full variable domain (remainder filled in from reference TRBV2 and TRBJ1-5): EPEVTQTPSHQVTQMGQEVILRCVPISNHLYFYWYRQILGQKVEFLVSFYNNEISEKSEIFDDQFSVERPDGSNFTLKIRSTKLEDSAMYFCASSDIGPNQPQHFGDGTRLSIL.

J is TRBJ1-3 and V is TRBV5-4, with 7 bases that match TRBD1. The CDR3 is made up of 15 amino acids. V was clipped by 4 bases and J by 0 bases; unmatched bases: 4. The germline V gene has CDR1 SGHNT and CDR2 YYREEE (reference sequence). The CDR3 nucleotides are TGTGCCAGCAGCGAAGACAGGGCCTCTGGAAACACCATATATTTT. It translates to CASSEDRASGNTIYF. Complete variable domain (other parts from reference TRBV5-4 and TRBJ1-3): ETGVTQSPTHLIKTRGQQVTLRCSSQSGHNTVSWYQQALGQGPQFIFQYYREEENGRGNFPPRFSGLQFPNYSSELNVNALELDDSALYLCASSEDRASGNTIYFGEGSWLTVV.

The chain employs TRBV29-1 and TRBJ2-1, with D possibly matching TRBD1 (6 bases). Germline V gene data show CDR1 as SQVTM and CDR2 as ANQGSEA. Trimming took 5 bases from V and 6 from J, leaving 11 bases between them. The CDR3 is 12 residues long. In DNA form, the CDR3 reads TGCAGCGTTCCGGACAGACCCAATGAGCAGTTCTTC. This gives the protein CSVPDRPNEQFF.

The chain links TRBV6-5 to TRBJ2-3; 7 positions match TRBD1. The CDR3 is made up of 15 amino acids. Unmatched junction bases numbered 4, after V lost 0 bases and J lost 4 bases. Germline V CDR1 and CDR2: MNHEY, SVGAGI. CDR3 sequence (DNA): TGTGCCAGCAGTTACTCAATAGGGGGCGCAGATACGCAGTATTTT. The encoded protein is CASSYSIGGADTQYF.

J is TRBJ1-3 and V is TRBV15; 9 bases align to TRBD1. The J segment lost 2 bases and the V segment lost 5 bases, leaving 4 bases of the junction unmatched. Germline V gives CDR1 LNHNV, CDR2 YYDKDF (reference sequence). There are 15 residues in the CDR3. The CDR3 loop reads CATSYRTGAGNTIYF. The CDR3 DNA follows: TGTGCCACCAGCTACCGGACAGGGGCTGGAAACACCATATATTTT.

This clone was observed a handful of times. The V and J genes are TRBV7-3 and TRBJ2-5; TRBD1 might be the D (7 bases). The CDR3 has 15 amino acids. Germline CDR1 SGHTA, CDR2 FQGTGA. Between the trimmed V and J ends, which lost 1 base and 2 bases, there was a span of 11 bases. CDR3 amino acids: CASSLIGGQQETQYF. In DNA, the CDR3 is TGTGCCAGCAGCTTAATCGGGGGACAGCAAGAGACCCAGTACTTC.

CDR3 amino acids: CASSLGAGGRETQYF. CDR3 sequence (DNA): TGTGCCAGCAGCTTGGGGGCAGGGGGACGGGAGACCCAGTACTTC. The chain carries TRBV5-6 and TRBJ2-5; TRBD1 matches at 7 bases. Germline CDR1 SGHDT, CDR2 YYEEEE. V shed 0 bases, J shed 5 bases, and the junction held 7 bases outside the gene matches. The CDR3 has 15 residues.

The V call is TRBV7-9, the J call TRBJ2-3; a weak D match, TRBD1 (5 bases). The CDR3 is 18 residues long. CDR1 is SEHNR, CDR2 FQNEAQ, per germline (reference sequence). V was shortened by 3 bases and J by 0 bases, with 19 bases between the two germline ends. The CDR3 bases are TGTGCCAGCAGCTTTGACTTAGACAGTCCTCCTAGCACAGATACGCAGTATTTT. This encodes CASSFDLDSPPSTDTQYF.

This chain joins TRBV19 and TRBJ2-3, with D unresolved. This CDR3 has 12 residues. CDR1 is LNHDA, CDR2 SQIVND, per germline (reference sequence). Deletions cut 0 bases from V and 5 bases from J, with 3 bases between. CDR3 residues: CASSIEEDTQYF. The CDR3 coding sequence is TGTGCCAGTAGTATAGAGGAAGATACGCAGTATTTT.

The rearrangement links TRBV6-9 to TRBJ1-2; D is undetermined. Germline loops: CDR1 MNHGY, CDR2 SVAAGI. V lost 0 bases, J lost 4 bases, and 9 bases lay in between. The CDR3 runs to 14 residues. CDR3 sequence reads: CASSYSRSSYGYTF. The DNA of the CDR3 is TGTGCCAGCAGTTATTCCCGTTCCTCCTATGGCTACACCTTC.

The gene calls are TRBV6-5 and TRBJ1-2, with a possible D match to TRBD1 (5 bases). Trimming shortened V by 0 bases and J by 5 bases, and 13 bases separated the two germline ends. This CDR3 region has 15 residues. Germline V gene sequence: CDR1 MNHEY, CDR2 SVGAGI. The CDR3 DNA sequence: TGTGCCAGCAGTTACTCGGCGGGACGGACATATGGCTACACCTTC. It is translated as CASSYSAGRTYGYTF.

The chain recombines TRBV19 with TRBJ2-1; D is ambiguous. In germline, CDR1 is LNHDA, CDR2 SQIVND (reference sequence). The CDR3 has 13 amino acids. Trimming cost V 1 base and J 2 bases, with 3 bases left between them. For the CDR3, the DNA is TGTGCCAGTAGTATAGTCCCCTACAATGAGCAGTTCTTC. Translated, it gives CASSIVPYNEQFF.

V gene TRBV13 combines with J gene TRBJ2-7; TRBD2 aligns across 13 bases. V lost 6 bases and J lost 5; bases outside the gene matches: 10. Germline assignment: CDR1 PRHDT and CDR2 FYEKMQ (reference sequence). The CDR3 contains 16 residues. This chain's CDR3 is CASREGLAGVRHEQYF. CDR3 DNA sequence: TGTGCCAGCAGGGAAGGACTAGCGGGAGTTCGCCACGAGCAGTACTTC.

The chain joins TRBV5-1 to TRBJ1-3; D gene uncertain. CDR1 is SGHRS and CDR2 is YFSETQ in the germline V gene. V lost 0 bases to trimming and J lost 0 bases, with 10 bases between them. The CDR3 sequence is 16 residues long. The CDR3 DNA follows: TGCGCCAGCAGCTTGGTTTCGGGCAACTCTGGAAACACCATATATTTT. As protein: CASSLVSGNSGNTIYF. The full variable domain, its missing parts supplied by reference TRBV5-1 and TRBJ1-3, is KAGVTQTPRYLIKTRGQQVTLSCSPISGHRSVSWYQQTPGQGLQFLFEYFSETQRNKGNFPGRFSGRQFSNSRSEMNVSTLELGDSALYLCASSLVSGNSGNTIYFGEGSWLTVV.

The rearrangement joins TRBV30 to TRBJ1-2; unclear D gene. V shed 2 bases and J shed 4 bases, with 11 bases lying between them. The germline V gene encodes CDR1 GTSNPN and CDR2 SVGIG (reference sequence). This CDR3 has 13 residues. Here the CDR3 DNA reads TGTGCCTGGAGTTGGTCCGAGGGCTATGGCTACACCTTC. Translating gives CAWSWSEGYGYTF.

The V and J genes are TRBV27 and TRBJ1-5, with D possibly TRBD1 on 5 matching bases. This CDR3 is 14 amino acids long. CDR1 MNHEY and CDR2 SMNVEV come from the germline V gene (reference sequence). The ends were cut back, 5 bases at V and 2 bases at J, with 10 bases in the middle. The CDR3 here is CASSRRDGNQPQHF. The CDR3 bases are TGTGCCAGCAGTCGTCGGGACGGCAATCAGCCCCAGCATTTT.

This chain joins TRBV18 and TRBJ1-1; D might be TRBD1 (5 bases). There are 14 residues in the CDR3. V lost 6 bases and J lost 3, with 14 bases in between. Germline V gene sequence: CDR1 KGHSH, CDR2 LQKENI. DNA for the CDR3: TGTGCCAGCTCGCAATCGCAGGGATACACTGAAGCTTTCTTT. This encodes CASSQSQGYTEAFF.

The J gene is TRBJ2-7, the V gene TRBV18, with 9 bases fitting TRBD1. The V gene end was trimmed by 4 bases and the J gene end by 7 bases; junction bases not matched to a gene: 11. The CDR3 totals 15 residues. Looked up from germline, CDR1 is KGHSH and CDR2 is LQKENI. CDR3 nucleotide sequence: TGTGCCAGCTCACTCGACAGGGGGATTCTCTGTGAGCAGTACTTC. This gives the protein CASSLDRGILCEQYF.

This chain uses TRBV19 with TRBJ1-1; no definite D call. Germline loops: CDR1 LNHDA, CDR2 SQIVND (reference sequence). The CDR3 runs to 13 residues. V was pared by 7 bases and J by 3 bases, with 12 bases between. In nucleotides, the CDR3 is TGTGCCAGTAAGGAAAGGGCAGACACTGAAGCTTTCTTT. Translation gives CASKERADTEAFF.